This TCR beta chain originates from a study of monozygotic twins with inflammatory bowel disease (dated by TCRdb to between 2017 and 2020). Study-level background: The complete study included some 28 monozygotic twin pairs: 19 IBD-discordant Danish pairs and nine German pairs, of which four were IBD-concordant and five were IBD-discordant. Disease-associated traits were sought mainly through comparisons between IBD patients and their genetically identical healthy co-twins within discordant pairs. Each individual had, on average, about 151 000 unique TCRalpha sequences and 181 000 unique TCRbeta sequences available for analysis.

Preparation of the library involved 5' RACE. The input for every TCR library was 3,500 to 4,000 ng of total RNA. For each sample, cDNA was synthesized in eight separate reactions using SMARTScribe reverse transcriptase. During cDNA synthesis, template switching introduced unique molecular identifiers that contained a 6-nucleotide sample barcode. TCRalpha and TCRbeta cDNA was amplified in two nested PCRs of about 17 and 10 cycles, and bead purification was carried out after each PCR. Before amplification, the cDNA was treated with uracil DNA-glycosylase and purified using the QIAquick PCR purification kit. The second PCR added Illumina TruSeq-compatible adapters along with sample-specific barcodes. Library quality and concentration were checked on TapeStation and Qubit, and libraries were pooled at roughly 5.1 ng each. Sequencing of the pooled libraries was done on an Illumina HiSeq2500 single-index Rapid Run using custom sequencing primers and 2 x 100 bp reads. The original methods were these. MiGEC version 1.2.6 was used for UMI-based consensus assembly, which corrected PCR and sequencing errors. V(D)J alignment, clonotype assembly and CDR3 extraction were performed with MiXCR version 2.1.1. Normalisation of gene usage, clonotype sharing and MAIT/NKT TCR abundance was achieved by analysing the top 1000, 10 000 and 20 000 clonotypes per sample. Diversity was computed as the inverse Simpson index with the vegan R package after downsampling to 27 000 UMIs. Paired Mann-Whitney U tests were applied to discordant twin pairs, and Benjamini-Hochberg correction was used for multiple testing. After TCRdb reprocessed the reads, each CDR3 protein sequence was kept as one row, without DNA. These V and J calls are TCRdb output, not the study's own analysis. This sample's listing comprises some 200,000 distinct CDR3 sequences. The ten largest clones take up 1.5% to 2% of the sample.

From each donor, an approximately 2.3 ml peripheral blood sample was collected into PAXgene tubes and kept at -80 degrees C. Without T cell sorting, total RNA was isolated from whole blood using the PAXgene blood miRNA kit on an automated QIAcube. Peripheral blood from monozygotic twin pairs, either concordant or discordant for inflammatory bowel disease, underwent deep TCRalpha and TCRbeta repertoire profiling that used unique molecular barcoding. For every twin pair, smoking habits were documented, and each individual was categorised as a current, former or never smoker. CDR1 and CDR2, looked up from the germline V gene, are SGHDT and YYEEEE. Spanning cysteine to phenylalanine, the CDR3 consists of 16 amino acids. No nucleotide data were recorded. Beyond this particular receptor, the publication reports: The analysis was unable to tell different T cell subtypes apart. TCRbeta repertoire diversity, by inverse Simpson index, was decreased in IBD patients compared with their healthy co-twins. The results gave no support for a single strong signal or clonotype linked to IBD. Repertoire similarity did not differ between concordant and discordant twins, possibly due to limited statistical power. Compared with healthy twins, IBD patients shared fewer clonotypes with other individuals, and the difference was most pronounced in patients with signs of disease activity. Because patients were on differing immunosuppressive treatments, the repertoires may have picked up extra background noise and inter-individual variability.

Of note for this clonotype: The antigen it recognizes is unknown.

The sequence was collected from a human donor with ulcerative colitis or Crohn's disease, or a healthy co-twin of an affected twin (not recorded which). Sequenced sample: blood. The chain uses TRBV5-6 and TRBJ2-2; TCRdb designates TRBD2, a call that cannot be tested without DNA. Here the CDR3 is given as CASSLPTSGITGELFF.